A selection of T cell receptor beta chains follows, all from one sample in a study of blood T cell repertoires in COVID-19. Libraries were prepared by immunoSEQ multiplex PCR; TCRdb keeps only in-frame clonotypes and omits some of them. Among over 85,000 clones listed, nearly 90% were seen once. Sequenced: peripheral blood. These receptor sequences come from a man aged 45-65 years with active COVID-19. Each CDR3 is given with its conserved first and last residue. The D gene is left open where the match is weak. Clone size appears in some rows only: once, few, many, or a class for an expanded clone.

d_gene,v_gene,abundance,j_gene,CDR3aa,CDR3nt
NA,TRBV30,once,TRBJ2-7,CAWSTGQGSYEQYF,TGTGCCTGGAGTACGGGGCAGGGGAGCTACGAGCAGTACTTC
NA,TRBV7-9,NA,TRBJ1-6,CASSSSGTPYNSPLHF,TGTGCCAGCAGCTCTTCCGGGACACCGTATAATTCACCCCTCCACTTT
TRBD2,TRBV30,NA,TRBJ2-3,CAWGLALSTDTQYF,TGTGCCTGGGGACTAGCGCTTAGCACAGATACGCAGTATTTT
NA,TRBV12-5,NA,TRBJ2-5,CASGSETGRRETQYF,TGTGCTAGTGGTTCGGAGACAGGCCGTCGGGAGACCCAGTACTTC
TRBD1,TRBV19,NA,TRBJ2-7,CASSISTGVSFYEQYF,TGTGCCAGTAGTATTTCCACAGGGGTCTCTTTCTACGAGCAGTACTTC
NA,TRBV19,NA,TRBJ2-1,CATGFSSYNEQFF,TGTGCCACCGGCTTTAGCAGCTACAATGAGCAGTTCTTC
NA,TRBV5-1,NA,TRBJ2-5,CASRTRGKETQYF,TGCGCCAGCAGGACTCGGGGGAAGGAGACCCAGTACTTC
TRBD1,TRBV30,NA,TRBJ1-1,CAWSDRGGTEAFF,TGTGCCTGGAGCGACAGGGGAGGCACTGAAGCTTTCTTT
NA,TRBV6-6,once,TRBJ1-3,CASRSLRTAGNTIYF,TGTGCCAGCAGAAGCTTAAGGACAGCGGGAAACACCATATATTTT
TRBD1,TRBV6-5,few,TRBJ2-2,CASKWDRRAGELFF,TGTGCCAGCAAATGGGACAGGAGGGCCGGGGAGCTGTTTTTT
TRBD1,TRBV5-1,NA,TRBJ2-1,CASSRASGQYNEQFF,TGCGCCAGCAGCCGGGCCTCGGGACAGTACAATGAGCAGTTCTTC
NA,TRBV9,once,TRBJ2-6,CASSPRTSDILTF,TGTGCCAGCAGCCCCCGGACCTCGGACATCCTGACTTTC
NA,TRBV3-1/TRBV3-2,NA,TRBJ1-1,CASSPQEGETEAFF,TGTGCCAGCAGCCCTCAAGAAGGGGAAACTGAAGCTTTCTTT
TRBD1,TRBV9,NA,TRBJ2-3,CASSKGQGARADTQYF,TGTGCCAGCAGCAAGGGACAGGGGGCGCGTGCAGATACGCAGTATTTT
NA,TRBV7-2,NA,TRBJ1-6,CASSLGRSPLHF,TGTGCCAGCAGCTTAGGTCGTTCACCCCTCCACTTT